This TCR beta chain is drawn from a study of shared clonotypes between healthy human individuals. Points from the study as a whole: What rarefaction showed was incomplete sorted-subset sequencing despite large depth. Among the subsets, naive ones generally showed larger estimated richness than memory ones.

As regards this clone: Its specificity is not known.

Per the authors' pipeline: Filtering differed, since immunoSEQ gave only junction sequences and no quality scores. Measured with immunoSEQ multiplex PCR; TCRdb has only the in-frame clones, and not every one. V, J and clone size are taken as reported in that table, and D and trimming were inferred from the DNA itself. This sample has more than 400,000 clones, with about 95% found just once. The sequence came from a woman aged 30 to 39 in good health. Material: naive CD4+ T cells sorted from blood. Noted subset: CD45RA+ positively selected.

CDR3 nucleotide sequence: TGTGCCAGCAGTTACACCGGCGGGAGGGCCTCTGGGGCCAACGTCCTGACTTTC. Its translation is CASSYTGGRASGANVLTF. The V and J genes are TRBV28 and TRBJ2-6; 9 nucleotides line up with TRBD2. Trimming at V came to 4 bases and at J to 0 bases, leaving 7 bases not matched to a gene. Germline assignment: CDR1 MDHEN and CDR2 SYDVKM. CDR3 length equals 18 residues. Looking up the rest from reference TRBV28 and TRBJ2-6 gives the full variable domain: DVKVTQSSRYLVKRTGEKVFLECVQDMDHENMFWYRQDPGLGLRLIYFSYDVKMKEKGDIPEGYSVSREKKERFSLILESASTNQTSMYLCASSYTGGRASGANVLTFGAGSRLTVL.